The 28 T cell receptor beta chains below all came from one sample that was sequenced in a study of blood T cell repertoires in COVID-19. Here immunoSEQ multiplex PCR was the method, and the copy in TCRdb shows in-frame clones only, minus some. The data contain about 110,000 clones, just over 75% of them singletons. The sample was peripheral blood. Receptor source: a woman older than 75 with acute or convalescent COVID-19.

The gene calls are TRBV6-5 and TRBJ2-3, with D possibly TRBD1 on 5 matching bases. The CDR3 is 13 residues long. Germline loops: CDR1 MNHEY, CDR2 SVGAGI. Trimming took 8 bases from V and 1 from J, leaving 10 bases between them. CDR3 loop: CASLLTGTDTQYF. In nucleotides, the CDR3 is TGTGCCAGCTTGTTGACAGGCACAGATACGCAGTATTTT.

Details on this clone: Other DNA sequences within the sample encode an identical CDR3. This sequence joins TRBV6-5 and TRBJ2-7; 7 nucleotides line up with TRBD1. Trimming removed 6 bases from V and 2 bases from J; junction bases left unmatched: 1. This CDR3 spans 12 amino acids. Germline V gives CDR1 MNHEY, CDR2 SVGAGI. For the CDR3, the DNA is TGTGCCAGCAGCCAGGGGGCCTACGAGCAGTACTTC. Protein: CASSQGAYEQYF.

This clone has more than one count but fewer than ten. The rearrangement joins TRBV5-1 to TRBJ2-7, with 7 positions matching TRBD1. The CDR3 consists of 13 residues. With 4 bases clipped from V and 2 bases from J, the junction kept 3 bases outside the gene matches. Looked up from germline, CDR1 is SGHRS and CDR2 is YFSETQ. The CDR3 sequence is CASSRQGAYEQYF. Here the CDR3 DNA reads TGCGCCAGCAGCCGCCAGGGGGCCTACGAGCAGTACTTC.

The chain uses TRBV7-2 and TRBJ2-3; 7 bases map to TRBD2. V shed 6 bases, J shed 3 bases, and the junction held 12 bases outside the gene matches. The CDR3 is made up of 16 amino acids. CDR1 and CDR2 from the germline V gene are SGHTA and FQGNSA. This CDR3 is CASRPRLAGKTDTQYF. The CDR3 nucleotides read TGTGCCAGCAGGCCCAGACTAGCCGGGAAAACAGATACGCAGTATTTT.

This clone has only one observation. The chain has TRBV19 and TRBJ1-6; 7 nucleotides agree with TRBD1. Germline-derived CDR1 and CDR2 are LNHDA and SQIVND (reference sequence). V gave up 4 bases and J gave up 7 bases; unmatched junction bases: 13. The CDR3 has 17 residues. CDR3 sequence: CASSRATTGTLNSPLHF. The CDR3 DNA reads as TGTGCCAGTAGTAGGGCAACGACAGGGACACTCAATTCACCCCTCCACTTT.

This clone was counted between two and nine times. The genes are TRBV18 and TRBJ1-5; 7 nucleotides agree with TRBD1. The CDR3 spans 13 residues. In germline, CDR1 is KGHSH, CDR2 LQKENI. With V trimmed by 8 bases and J by 5 bases, 6 bases remained unmatched. The DNA of the CDR3 is TGTGCCAGCACCGGGACAGACGATCAGCCCCAGCATTTT. It is translated as CASTGTDDQPQHF.

This clone was recorded only once. The chain combines TRBV12-3 or TRBV12-4 with TRBJ1-1; D is perhaps TRBD1 (6 bases). This CDR3 comprises 13 residues. Trimming took 3 bases from V and 8 from J, leaving 13 bases between them. The CDR3 protein is CASSLGALWEAFF. CDR3 bases: TGTGCCAGCAGTTTGGGGGCCCTATGGGAAGCTTTCTTT.

This clone was picked up one time. In DNA, the CDR3 is TGTGCCAGCAGCTACGGGACAGGGGGCGGAGAGACCCAGTACTTC. This encodes CASSYGTGGGETQYF. The chain joins TRBV5-6 to TRBJ2-5, with 12 bases lining up with TRBD1. Losses at the gene ends were 3 bases for V and 4 bases for J; bases not matched to a gene: 4. CDR1 and CDR2 (germline): SGHDT, YYEEEE. The CDR3 is 15 amino acids.

This clone was seen a single time. This sequence joins TRBV18 and TRBJ1-1; possibly TRBD1 for D (5 bases). Between the trimmed V and J ends, which lost 5 bases and 6 bases, there was a span of 10 bases. CDR1 and CDR2 from the germline V gene are KGHSH and LQKENI. The CDR3 totals 12 residues. CDR3 sequence: CASSSGEAEAFF. The CDR3 nucleotides read TGTGCCAGCTCATCGGGGGAAGCTGAAGCTTTCTTT.

This clone was observed a handful of times. The chain links TRBV5-1 to TRBJ1-4; 7 bases match TRBD1. This CDR3 has 15 amino acids. Germline values: CDR1 SGHRS, CDR2 YFSETQ. The trim removed 4 bases at V and 8 bases at J, leaving 11 bases unmatched. The CDR3: CASSVYRGIREKLFF. The CDR3 nucleotides are TGCGCCAGCAGCGTTTACAGGGGTATAAGGGAAAAACTGTTTTTT.

The rearrangement uses TRBV9 and TRBJ1-1; 7 bases fit TRBD1. Germline assignment: CDR1 SGDLS and CDR2 YYNGEE. Trimming cost V 0 bases and J 1 base; bases outside gene matches: 6. This CDR3 has 16 amino acids. CDR3 in amino acids: CASSVGSGTANTEAFF. The CDR3 DNA is TGTGCCAGCAGCGTAGGTTCAGGGACAGCGAACACTGAAGCTTTCTTT.

J is TRBJ2-2 and V is TRBV3-1 (or the pseudogene TRBV3-2); possibly TRBD2 for D (6 bases). Deletions cut 8 bases from V and 7 bases from J, with 20 bases between. From germline, CDR1 is LGHDT and CDR2 YNNKEL (reference sequence). The CDR3 consists of 15 residues. The CDR3 spells CASELLADRNGELFF. In DNA, the CDR3 is TGTGCCAGCGAATTACTAGCTGATCGGAACGGGGAGCTGTTTTTT.

The CDR3 DNA follows: TGTGCCAGCAGCCGGGGACAGGGGGGGATTAATTCACCCCTCCACTTT. The encoded protein is CASSRGQGGINSPLHF. The chain carries TRBV4-2 and TRBJ1-6; 11 bases map to TRBD1. The CDR3 runs to 16 residues. J gave up 6 bases and V 4 bases, and 5 bases lay outside the gene matches. Per germline, CDR1 LGHNA and CDR2 YNFKEQ.

V is TRBV10-3 and J is TRBJ2-7, with D tentatively TRBD1 (5 bases). V was pared by 0 bases and J by 3 bases, with 9 bases between. The CDR3 contains 14 residues. Germline CDR1 reads ENHRY; CDR2 reads SYGVKD. CDR3 amino acids: CAISESDRNYEQYF. The CDR3 nucleotides read TGTGCCATCAGTGAGTCTGACAGAAACTACGAGCAGTACTTC.

The rearrangement joins TRBV4-2 to TRBJ2-2; TRBD2 agrees at 7 bases. Per the germline V gene, CDR1 is LGHNA and CDR2 is YNFKEQ. This CDR3 contains 16 residues. Trimming cost V 1 base and J 6 bases; bases outside gene matches: 8. CDR3 nucleotide sequence: TGTGCCAGCAGCCAAGGAGGACTAGTTGGGGCCGGGGAGCTGTTTTTT. It codes for CASSQGGLVGAGELFF.

The sample holds one count of this clone. The chain links TRBV10-1 to TRBJ2-5, with D possibly TRBD2 on 6 matching bases. The length of the CDR3 is 13 residues. The V and J ends lost 4 bases and 0 bases respectively, with 6 bases between them. CDR1 and CDR2 (germline): WNHNN, SYGVQD (reference sequence). Here the CDR3 reads CASSAGDQETQYF. The CDR3 DNA follows: TGCGCCAGCAGTGCGGGAGACCAAGAGACCCAGTACTTC.

The chain carries TRBV5-1 and TRBJ2-7, with TRBD2 matching over 10 bases. CDR1 is SGHRS and CDR2 is YFSETQ in the germline V gene. V trimming: 1 base; J trimming: 6 bases; junction bases outside the gene matches: 10. The CDR3 has 16 amino acids. DNA for the CDR3: TGCGCCAGCAGCTTGAAGGGGACTAGCGTTACTGGCGAGCAGTACTTC. Protein product: CASSLKGTSVTGEQYF.

V and J are TRBV3-1 (or the pseudogene TRBV3-2) and TRBJ2-2; 7 bases agree with TRBD2. The CDR3 has 16 residues. V shed 0 bases, J shed 5 bases, and the junction held 6 bases outside the gene matches. Germline V gene data show CDR1 as LGHDT and CDR2 as YNNKEL (reference sequence). For the CDR3, the DNA is TGTGCCAGCAGCCAAGAAGGGCGGGGGAGTACCGGGGAGCTGTTTTTT. This codes for CASSQEGRGSTGELFF.

The chain employs TRBV10-3 and TRBJ2-1; tentatively, D is TRBD2 (5 bases). Between the trimmed V and J ends, which lost 2 bases and 0 bases, there was a span of 5 bases. Germline V gene data show CDR1 as ENHRY and CDR2 as SYGVKD. This CDR3 has 14 residues. This CDR3 is CAISEGGSYNEQFF. In nucleotides, the CDR3 is TGTGCCATCAGTGAGGGAGGCTCCTACAATGAGCAGTTCTTC.

V gene TRBV18 combines with J gene TRBJ2-1, with D perhaps TRBD2 (5 bases). V gave up 1 base and J gave up 6 bases, with 16 bases separating them. The CDR3 is made up of 16 amino acids. Looked up from germline, CDR1 is KGHSH and CDR2 is LQKENI. The CDR3 loop is CASSPQVANLRNEQFF. The CDR3 DNA sequence: TGTGCCAGCTCACCACAGGTAGCGAATCTTCGCAATGAGCAGTTCTTC.

This sequence joins TRBV7-2 and TRBJ2-5; 9 bases fit TRBD2. Germline V gene sequence: CDR1 SGHTA, CDR2 FQGNSA. CDR3 length: 15 amino acids. After removal of 2 bases from V and 1 base from J, the junction contained 2 bases not matched to a gene. The CDR3 DNA is TGTGCCAGCAGCTTATCAGCGGGGGGCCAAGAGACCCAGTACTTC. It codes for CASSLSAGGQETQYF. Full variable domain (outside the CDR3, taken from reference TRBV7-2 and TRBJ2-5): GAGVSQSPSNKVTEKGKDVELRCDPISGHTALYWYRQSLGQGLEFLIYFQGNSAPDKSGLPSDRFSAERTGGSVSTLTIQRTQQEDSAVYLCASSLSAGGQETQYFGPGTRLLVL.

J is TRBJ2-1 and V is TRBV19; 7 nucleotides align to TRBD1. Germline CDR1 and CDR2: LNHDA and SQIVND (reference sequence). This CDR3 spans 16 amino acids. V dropped 5 bases and J dropped 5; count of bases not matched to a gene: 12. The CDR3 DNA reads TGTGCCAGTAGTTCAAGACCGGGACAGTTAAACAATGAGCAGTTCTTC. Protein product: CASSSRPGQLNNEQFF.

J is TRBJ2-7 and V is TRBV12-3 or TRBV12-4, with D hard to call. Trimming removed 6 bases at V and 3 bases at J, with 6 bases between. This CDR3 has 11 residues. The CDR3 sequence: CASSTGYEQYF. The CDR3 bases are TGTGCCAGCAGCACGGGCTACGAGCAGTACTTC.

The chain is built from TRBV11-2 and TRBJ2-1; 9 positions match TRBD2. Germline CDR1 is SGHAT and CDR2 is FQNNGV. The ends lost 2 bases at V and 7 bases at J; junction bases unmatched: 9. This CDR3 is 16 amino acids long. This CDR3 is CASSLSWAGGLNEQFF. In nucleotides, the CDR3 is TGTGCCAGCAGCTTATCTTGGGCGGGGGGGCTAAATGAGCAGTTCTTC.

The V and J genes are TRBV18 and TRBJ1-5; 7 bases line up with TRBD1. The CDR3 length is 15 residues. Unmatched junction bases numbered 5, after V lost 4 bases and J lost 2 bases. Germline CDR1 is KGHSH and CDR2 is LQKENI. CDR3 sequence reads: CASSLKQGRNQPQHF. The CDR3 DNA follows: TGTGCCAGCTCACTCAAACAGGGGCGCAATCAGCCCCAGCATTTT. Variable domain in full (rest from reference TRBV18 and TRBJ1-5): NAGVMQNPRHLVRRRGQEARLRCSPMKGHSHVYWYRQLPEEGLKFMVYLQKENIIDESGMPKERFSAEFPKEGPSILRIQQVVRGDSAAYFCASSLKQGRNQPQHFGDGTRLSIL.

This clone was detected once. The V gene is TRBV4-2, the J gene TRBJ1-2, with D possibly TRBD1 on 5 matching bases. The V gene's germline CDR1 is LGHNA and CDR2 YNFKEQ. Trimming shortened V by 1 base and J by 4 bases, and 13 bases separated the two germline ends. The CDR3 totals 15 residues. CDR3 sequence reads: CASSQVWGNPYGYTF. CDR3 coding DNA: TGTGCCAGCAGCCAAGTGTGGGGCAACCCCTATGGCTACACCTTC.

The rearrangement joins TRBV2 to TRBJ1-5; 9 bases are a match to TRBD1. Trimming took 6 bases from V and 5 from J; bases not matched to a gene: 5. The CDR3 extends over 14 amino acids. Per germline, CDR1 SNHLY and CDR2 FYNNEI. The DNA for the CDR3 is TGTGCCAGCAGCGCGGGACAGGGTCATCAGCCCCAGCATTTT. Translation: CASSAGQGHQPQHF.

J is TRBJ2-7 and V is TRBV5-4; TRBD1 might be the D (6 bases). Germline loops: CDR1 SGHNT, CDR2 YYREEE (reference sequence). The CDR3 covers 13 residues. The V and J ends lost 4 bases and 5 bases respectively, with 13 bases between them. The CDR3 region has the DNA TGTGCCAGCAGCCCAGACAGGTCCGACGAGCAGTACTTC. Amino acids: CASSPDRSDEQYF. Together with reference TRBV5-4 and TRBJ2-7, the CDR3 gives the full variable domain: ETGVTQSPTHLIKTRGQQVTLRCSSQSGHNTVSWYQQALGQGPQFIFQYYREEENGRGNFPPRFSGLQFPNYSSELNVNALELDDSALYLCASSPDRSDEQYFGPGTRLTVT.